This T cell receptor (beta chain) is drawn from a study of T cells in Graves' hyperthyroidism and ophthalmopathy. The overall study: The authors collected peripheral blood at initial diagnosis, before any treatment. The study, taken as a whole, reports: Blood also showed most of the thyroid clonotypes that were expanded above 0.001. Stable hyperthyroidism was told apart from ophthalmopathy by a model built on 13 V-J features.

Amplification targeted TCR beta CDR3 regions from RNA transcripts. The HTBI set primed first-round TCR CDR3 RT-PCR. MiXCR, applied by TCRdb to the multiplex PCR reads, yields one record per CDR3 protein. Of roughly 650,000 distinct CDR3 sequences in the sample, roughly 15% were seen once. CDR3 length: 16 residues. The germline V gene has CDR1 SGHAT and CDR2 FQNNGV. V trimming: 7 bases; J trimming: 2 bases; junction bases outside the gene matches: 11. At least ten counts were recorded for this clonotype. Its antigen is unidentified. The sequence came from a woman aged 40-49 years with Graves' ophthalmopathy. The chain is built from TRBV11-2 and TRBJ2-3; TRBD2 matches 8 bases. Sample: blood. CDR3 sequence (DNA): TGTGCCAGCACCGGGGGGGCTAGCGGTTCCACAGATACGCAGTATTTT. The encoded protein is CASTGGASGSTDTQYF.